This entry concerns a single T cell receptor (beta chain). The antigen remains undetermined. The CDR3 covers 19 residues. V was pared by 0 bases and J by 4 bases, with 6 bases of the junction left unmatched. Germline V gene lookup returns CDR1 SGHRS and CDR2 YFSETQ. This specimen belongs to a study of T-cell reconstitution after alpha-beta-depleted transplantation in children. General study results and limits: Surviving recipient T cells and thymic progenitors produced the high day-60 TCRbeta diversity seen in some patients. Several hundred expanded graft clones reportedly gave rise to the alpha-beta T cells present about two months after transplant.

It was with unique molecular identifiers that the TCRbeta library was prepared. TCRdb fed the PCR reads into MiXCR, producing one record per CDR3 protein. Seen here are 750,000 to 950,000 distinct CDR3 sequences, under 20% observed once, and the top ten hold approximately 5%. The chain employs TRBV5-1 and TRBJ2-2, with TRBD2 matching 16 bases. The specimen comprised PBMCs, mostly from graft donor cells, sampled 360 days after TCRalphabeta/CD19-depleted stem cell transplant. The origin of this receptor is a male patient younger than 18 who had a stem cell transplant for acute lymphoblastic leukemia, so the T cells may come from the graft donor. CDR3 region: CASSLAPGLAGGPTGELFF. CDR3 nucleotides: TGCGCCAGCAGCTTGGCTCCGGGACTAGCGGGAGGGCCCACCGGGGAGCTGTTTTTT.